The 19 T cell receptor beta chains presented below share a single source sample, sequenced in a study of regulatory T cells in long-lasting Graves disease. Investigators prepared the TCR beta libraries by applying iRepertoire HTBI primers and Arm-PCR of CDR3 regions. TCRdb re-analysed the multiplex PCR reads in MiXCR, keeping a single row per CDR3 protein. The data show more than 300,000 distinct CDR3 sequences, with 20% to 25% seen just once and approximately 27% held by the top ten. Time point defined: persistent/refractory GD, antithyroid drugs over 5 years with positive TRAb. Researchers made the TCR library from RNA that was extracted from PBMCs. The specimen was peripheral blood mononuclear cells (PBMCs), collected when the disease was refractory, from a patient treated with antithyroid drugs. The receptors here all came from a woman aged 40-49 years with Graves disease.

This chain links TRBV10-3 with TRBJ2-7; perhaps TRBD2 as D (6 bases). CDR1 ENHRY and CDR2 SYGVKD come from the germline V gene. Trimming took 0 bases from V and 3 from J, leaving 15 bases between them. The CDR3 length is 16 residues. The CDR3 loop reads CAISESTLGSGYEQYF. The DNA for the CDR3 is TGTGCCATCAGTGAGTCGACTCTTGGTAGCGGCTACGAGCAGTACTTC.

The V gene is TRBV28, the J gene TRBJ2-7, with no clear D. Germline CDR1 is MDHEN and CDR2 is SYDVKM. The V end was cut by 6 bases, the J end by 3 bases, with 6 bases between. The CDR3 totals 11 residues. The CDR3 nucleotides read TGTGCCAGCAGCCATTTCTACGAGCAGTACTTC. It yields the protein CASSHFYEQYF.

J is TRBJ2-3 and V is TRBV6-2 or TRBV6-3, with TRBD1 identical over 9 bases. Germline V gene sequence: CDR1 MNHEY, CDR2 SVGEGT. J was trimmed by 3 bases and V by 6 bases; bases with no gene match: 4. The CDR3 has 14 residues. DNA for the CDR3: TGTGCCAGCAGGACCGACAGGGGGACAGATACGCAGTATTTT. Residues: CASRTDRGTDTQYF.

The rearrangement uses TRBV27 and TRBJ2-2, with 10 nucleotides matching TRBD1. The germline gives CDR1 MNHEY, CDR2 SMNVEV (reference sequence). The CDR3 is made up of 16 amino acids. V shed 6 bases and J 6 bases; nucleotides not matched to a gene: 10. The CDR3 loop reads CASSLFRDRGAGELFF. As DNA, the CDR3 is TGTGCCAGCAGCCTATTCCGGGACAGGGGCGCCGGGGAGCTGTTTTTT.

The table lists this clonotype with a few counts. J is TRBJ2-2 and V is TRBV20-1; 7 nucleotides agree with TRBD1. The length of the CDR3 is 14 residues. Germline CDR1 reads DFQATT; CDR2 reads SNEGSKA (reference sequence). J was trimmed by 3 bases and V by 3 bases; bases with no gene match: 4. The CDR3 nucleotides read TGCAGTGCTAGGCCACAGGGGCACACCGGGGAGCTGTTTTTT. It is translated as CSARPQGHTGELFF.

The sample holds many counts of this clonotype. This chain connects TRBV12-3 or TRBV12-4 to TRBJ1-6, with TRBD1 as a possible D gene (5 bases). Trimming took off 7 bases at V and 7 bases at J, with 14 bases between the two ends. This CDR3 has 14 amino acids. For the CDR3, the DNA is TGTGCCAGCACCGTAGGGACCGGCAATTCACCCCTCCACTTT. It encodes CASTVGTGNSPLHF.

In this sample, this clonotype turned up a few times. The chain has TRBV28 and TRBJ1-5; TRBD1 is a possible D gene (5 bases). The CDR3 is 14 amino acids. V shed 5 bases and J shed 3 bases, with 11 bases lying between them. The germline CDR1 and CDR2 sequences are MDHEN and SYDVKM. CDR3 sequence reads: CASSGTGFNQPQHF. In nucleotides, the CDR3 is TGTGCCAGCAGTGGAACAGGCTTCAATCAGCCCCAGCATTTT.

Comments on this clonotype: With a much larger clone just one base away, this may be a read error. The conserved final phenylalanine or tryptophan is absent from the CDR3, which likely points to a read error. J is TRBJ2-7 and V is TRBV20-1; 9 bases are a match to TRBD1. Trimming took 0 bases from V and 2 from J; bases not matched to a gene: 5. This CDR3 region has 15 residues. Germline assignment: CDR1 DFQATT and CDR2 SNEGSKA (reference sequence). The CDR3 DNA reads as TGCAGTGCTAGAGATCGGGACAGGGTAACCTACGAGCAGTACCTC. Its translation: CSARDRDRVTYEQYL.

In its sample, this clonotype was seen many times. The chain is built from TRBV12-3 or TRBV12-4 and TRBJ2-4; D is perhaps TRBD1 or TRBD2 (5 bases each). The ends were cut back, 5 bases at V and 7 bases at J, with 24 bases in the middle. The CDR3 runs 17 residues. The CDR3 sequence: CASSPRYGTLGGNIQYF. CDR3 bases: TGTGCCAGCAGTCCTAGATATGGGACGCTGGGTGGGAACATTCAGTACTTC.

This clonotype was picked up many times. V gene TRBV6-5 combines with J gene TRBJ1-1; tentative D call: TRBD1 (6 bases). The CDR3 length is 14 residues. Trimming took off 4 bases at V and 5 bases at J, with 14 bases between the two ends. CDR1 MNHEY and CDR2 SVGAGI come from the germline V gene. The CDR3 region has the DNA TGTGCCAGCAGTTCCGCAAGGGGGAAGACTGAAGCTTTCTTT. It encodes CASSSARGKTEAFF.

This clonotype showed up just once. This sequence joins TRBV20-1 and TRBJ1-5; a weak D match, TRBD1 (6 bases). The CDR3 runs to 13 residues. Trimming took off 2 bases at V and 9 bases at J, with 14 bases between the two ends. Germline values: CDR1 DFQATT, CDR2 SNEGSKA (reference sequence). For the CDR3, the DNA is TGCAGTGCTAGATCCAGGGGATATAGGCCCCAGCATTTT. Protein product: CSARSRGYRPQHF.

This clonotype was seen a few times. CDR3 loop: CASSIGRTGATGELFF. The CDR3 DNA is TGTGCCAGTAGTATAGGGCGGACAGGAGCCACCGGGGAGCTGTTTTTT. The V call is TRBV19, the J call TRBJ2-2; 7 bases are a match to TRBD1. CDR1 is LNHDA and CDR2 is SQIVND in the germline V gene (reference sequence). J gave up 4 bases and V 1 base, and 6 bases lay outside the gene matches. CDR3 length equals 16 residues.

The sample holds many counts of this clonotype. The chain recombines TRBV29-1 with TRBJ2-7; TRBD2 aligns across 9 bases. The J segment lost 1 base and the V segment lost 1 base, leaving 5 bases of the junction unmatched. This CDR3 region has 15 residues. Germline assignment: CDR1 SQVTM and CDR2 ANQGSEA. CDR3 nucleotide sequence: TGCAGCGTTGAAGGAAGGCTAGCGGGGTCCTACGAGCAGTACTTC. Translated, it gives CSVEGRLAGSYEQYF.

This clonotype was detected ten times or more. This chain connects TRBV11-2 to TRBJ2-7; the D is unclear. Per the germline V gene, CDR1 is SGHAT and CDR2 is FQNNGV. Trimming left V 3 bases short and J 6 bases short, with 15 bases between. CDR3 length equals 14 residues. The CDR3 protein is CASSFLVIGSEQYF. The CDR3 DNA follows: TGTGCCAGCAGCTTCCTAGTAATCGGTAGCGAGCAGTACTTC.

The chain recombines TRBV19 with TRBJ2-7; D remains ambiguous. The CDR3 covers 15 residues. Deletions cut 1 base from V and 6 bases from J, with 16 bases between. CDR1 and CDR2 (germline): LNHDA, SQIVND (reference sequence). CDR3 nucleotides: TGTGCCAGTAGTATAGCACAGATCGTAAACTCCGAGCAGTACTTC. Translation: CASSIAQIVNSEQYF.

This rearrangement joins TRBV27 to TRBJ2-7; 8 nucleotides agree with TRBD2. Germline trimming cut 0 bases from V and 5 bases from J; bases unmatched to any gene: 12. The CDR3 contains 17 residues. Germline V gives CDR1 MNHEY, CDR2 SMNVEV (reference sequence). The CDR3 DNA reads TGTGCCAGCAGTTTATCGAAACTAGCGGCGGGATGGCACGAGCAGTACTTC. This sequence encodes CASSLSKLAAGWHEQYF.

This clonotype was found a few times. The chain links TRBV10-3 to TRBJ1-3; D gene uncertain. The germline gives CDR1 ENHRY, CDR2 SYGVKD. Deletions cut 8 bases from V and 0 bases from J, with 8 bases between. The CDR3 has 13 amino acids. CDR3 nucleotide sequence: TGTGCCATCGGCATGAGCTCTGGAAACACCATATATTTT. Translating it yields CAIGMSSGNTIYF.

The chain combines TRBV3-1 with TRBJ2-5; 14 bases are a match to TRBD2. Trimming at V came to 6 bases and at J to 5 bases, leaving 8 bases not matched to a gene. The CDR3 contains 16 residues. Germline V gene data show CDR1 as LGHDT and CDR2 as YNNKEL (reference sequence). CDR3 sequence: CASSRLAGGPWETQYF. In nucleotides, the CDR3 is TGTGCCAGCAGTCGACTAGCGGGAGGGCCCTGGGAGACCCAGTACTTC.

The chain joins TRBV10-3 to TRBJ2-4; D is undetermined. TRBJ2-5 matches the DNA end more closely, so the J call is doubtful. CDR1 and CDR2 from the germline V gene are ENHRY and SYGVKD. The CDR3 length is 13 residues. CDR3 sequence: CAISEGIQETQYF. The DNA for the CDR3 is TGTGCCATCAGTGAGGGGATCCAAGAGACCCAGTACTTC.